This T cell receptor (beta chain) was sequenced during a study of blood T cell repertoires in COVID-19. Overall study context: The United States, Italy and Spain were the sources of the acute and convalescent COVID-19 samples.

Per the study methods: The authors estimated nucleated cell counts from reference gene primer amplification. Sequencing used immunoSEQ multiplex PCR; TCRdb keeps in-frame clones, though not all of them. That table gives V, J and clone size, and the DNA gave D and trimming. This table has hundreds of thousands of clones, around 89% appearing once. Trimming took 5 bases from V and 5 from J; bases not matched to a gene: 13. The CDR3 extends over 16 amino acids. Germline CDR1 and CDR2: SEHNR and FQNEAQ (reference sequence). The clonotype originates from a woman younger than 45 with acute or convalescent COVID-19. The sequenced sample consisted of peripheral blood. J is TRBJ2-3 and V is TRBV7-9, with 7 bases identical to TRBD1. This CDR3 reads CASSPATGFRLDTQYF. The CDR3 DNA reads TGTGCCAGCAGCCCGGCGACAGGGTTTCGATTAGATACGCAGTATTTT.